Listed here is a single T cell receptor (beta chain). The data were taken from a study of control samples from healthy donors and cancer patients. The junction had 7 bases not matched to a gene; V was cut back by 0 bases and J by 5 bases. The CDR3 loop spans 15 amino acids. The germline V gene has CDR1 SGHNT and CDR2 YYREEE (reference sequence). The table came from immunoSEQ multiplex PCR; TCRdb's copy has only in-frame clones and leaves some out. The sample records about 170,000 clones, about 94% being singletons. This receptor was identified in a woman in her sixties or seventies in good health. The rearrangement joins TRBV5-4 to TRBJ1-1; 7 bases are shared with TRBD1. The sample comprised blood. CDR3 nucleotides: TGTGCCAGCAGCTTGGTAGCACAGGGGATAACTGAAGCTTTCTTT. Translated: CASSLVAQGITEAFF.